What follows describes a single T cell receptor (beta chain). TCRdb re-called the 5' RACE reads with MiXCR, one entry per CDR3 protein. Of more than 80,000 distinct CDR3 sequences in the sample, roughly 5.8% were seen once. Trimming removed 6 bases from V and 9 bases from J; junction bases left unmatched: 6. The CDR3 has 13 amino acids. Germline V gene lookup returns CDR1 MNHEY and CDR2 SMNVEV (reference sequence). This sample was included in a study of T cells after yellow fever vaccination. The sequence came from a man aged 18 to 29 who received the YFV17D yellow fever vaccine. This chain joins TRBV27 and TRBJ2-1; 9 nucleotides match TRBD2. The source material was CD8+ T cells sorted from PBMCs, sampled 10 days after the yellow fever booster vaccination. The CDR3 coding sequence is TGTGCCAGCAGCCTCGGGACTAGCACTGAGCAGTTCTTC. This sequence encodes CASSLGTSTEQFF.